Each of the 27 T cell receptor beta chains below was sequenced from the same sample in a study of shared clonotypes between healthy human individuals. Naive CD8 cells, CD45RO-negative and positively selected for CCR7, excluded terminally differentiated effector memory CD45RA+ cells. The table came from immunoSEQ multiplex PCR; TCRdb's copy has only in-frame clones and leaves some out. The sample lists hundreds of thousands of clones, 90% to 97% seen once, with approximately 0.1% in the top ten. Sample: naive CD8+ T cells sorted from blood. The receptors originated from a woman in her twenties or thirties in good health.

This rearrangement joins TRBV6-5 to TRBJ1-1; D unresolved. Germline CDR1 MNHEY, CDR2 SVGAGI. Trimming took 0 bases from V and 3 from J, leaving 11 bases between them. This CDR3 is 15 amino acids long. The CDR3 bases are TGTGCCAGCAGTTACTCCGGTGGAGGATACACTGAAGCTTTCTTT. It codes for CASSYSGGGYTEAFF.

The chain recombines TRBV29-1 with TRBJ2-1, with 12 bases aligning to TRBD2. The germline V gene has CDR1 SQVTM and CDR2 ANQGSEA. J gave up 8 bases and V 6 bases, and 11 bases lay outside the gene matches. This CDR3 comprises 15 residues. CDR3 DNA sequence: TGCAGCGTGAGAGGGACTAGCGGGCTTTGGGATGAGCAGTTCTTC. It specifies CSVRGTSGLWDEQFF.

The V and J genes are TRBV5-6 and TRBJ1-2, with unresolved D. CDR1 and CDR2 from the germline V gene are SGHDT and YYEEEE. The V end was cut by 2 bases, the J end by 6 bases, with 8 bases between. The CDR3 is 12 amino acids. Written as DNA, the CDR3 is TGTGCCAGCAGCTTCTGGGAGGATGGCTACACCTTC. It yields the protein CASSFWEDGYTF.

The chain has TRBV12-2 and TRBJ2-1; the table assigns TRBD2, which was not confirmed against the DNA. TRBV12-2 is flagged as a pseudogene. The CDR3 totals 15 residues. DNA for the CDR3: TGTGCAAGTCGCTTATTTCTGGCCGGGTACAATGAGCAGTTCTTC. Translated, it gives CASRLFLAGYNEQFF.

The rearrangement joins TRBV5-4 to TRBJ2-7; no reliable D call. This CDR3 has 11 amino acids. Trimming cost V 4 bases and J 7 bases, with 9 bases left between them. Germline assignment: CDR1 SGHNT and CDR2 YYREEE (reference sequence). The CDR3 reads CASSTLSEQYF. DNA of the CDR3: TGTGCCAGCAGCACGTTAAGTGAGCAGTACTTC.

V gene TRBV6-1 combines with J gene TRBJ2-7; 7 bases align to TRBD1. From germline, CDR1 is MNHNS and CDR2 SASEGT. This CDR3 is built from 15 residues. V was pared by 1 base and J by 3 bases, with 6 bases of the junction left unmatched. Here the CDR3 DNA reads TGTGCCAGCAGTGAAGGACAGGGTGTGGGCTACGAGCAGTACTTC. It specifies CASSEGQGVGYEQYF.

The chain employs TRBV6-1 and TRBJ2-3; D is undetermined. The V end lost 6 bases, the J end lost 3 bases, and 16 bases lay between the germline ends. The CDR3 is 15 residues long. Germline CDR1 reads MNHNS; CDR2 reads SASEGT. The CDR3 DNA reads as TGTGCCAGCAGCCCGTTGAGCCGGACGACAGATACGCAGTATTTT. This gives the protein CASSPLSRTTDTQYF.

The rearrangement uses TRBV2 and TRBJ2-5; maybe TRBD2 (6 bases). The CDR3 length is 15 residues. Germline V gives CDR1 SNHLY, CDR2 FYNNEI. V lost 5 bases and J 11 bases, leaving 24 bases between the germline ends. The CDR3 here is CASSPTRDWSQEQYF. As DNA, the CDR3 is TGTGCCAGCAGTCCCACCAGGGACTGGAGCCAGGAGCAGTACTTC.

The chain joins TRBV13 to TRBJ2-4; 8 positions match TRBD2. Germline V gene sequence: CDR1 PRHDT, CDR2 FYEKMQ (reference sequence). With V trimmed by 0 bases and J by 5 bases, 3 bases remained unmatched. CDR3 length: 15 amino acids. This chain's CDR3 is CASSLGGRGENIQYF. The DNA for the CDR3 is TGTGCCAGCAGCTTAGGCGGGCGGGGGGAAAACATTCAGTACTTC.

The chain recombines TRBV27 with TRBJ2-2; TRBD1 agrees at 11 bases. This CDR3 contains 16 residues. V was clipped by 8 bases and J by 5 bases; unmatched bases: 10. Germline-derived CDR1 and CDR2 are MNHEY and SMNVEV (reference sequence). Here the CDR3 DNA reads TGTGCCAGCTCTTACCTCGGACAGGGGGCAACCGGGGAGCTGTTTTTT. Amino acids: CASSYLGQGATGELFF.

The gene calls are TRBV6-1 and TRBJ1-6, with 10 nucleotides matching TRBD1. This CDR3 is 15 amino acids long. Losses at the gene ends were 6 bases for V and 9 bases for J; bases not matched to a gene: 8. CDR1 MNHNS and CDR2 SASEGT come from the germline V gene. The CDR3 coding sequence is TGTGCCAGCAGGAAGGGACAGGGGCGAAGTTCACCCCTCCACTTT. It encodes CASRKGQGRSSPLHF.

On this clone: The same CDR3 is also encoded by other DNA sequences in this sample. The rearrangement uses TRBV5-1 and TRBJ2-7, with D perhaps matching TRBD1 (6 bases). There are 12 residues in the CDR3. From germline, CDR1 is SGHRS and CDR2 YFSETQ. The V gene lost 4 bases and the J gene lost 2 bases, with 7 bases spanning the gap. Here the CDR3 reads CASSGDTYEQYF. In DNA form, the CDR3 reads TGCGCCAGCAGCGGGGACACCTACGAGCAGTACTTC.

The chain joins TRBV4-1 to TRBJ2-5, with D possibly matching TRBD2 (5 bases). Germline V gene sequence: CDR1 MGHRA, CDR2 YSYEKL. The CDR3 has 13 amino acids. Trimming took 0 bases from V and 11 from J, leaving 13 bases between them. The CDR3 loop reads CASSQDLSGEQYF. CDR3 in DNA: TGCGCCAGCAGCCAAGATCTATCTGGGGAGCAGTACTTC.

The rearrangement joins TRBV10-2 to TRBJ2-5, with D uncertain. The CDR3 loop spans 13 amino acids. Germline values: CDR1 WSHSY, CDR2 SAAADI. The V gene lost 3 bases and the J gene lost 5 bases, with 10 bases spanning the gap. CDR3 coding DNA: TGCGCCAGCAGTGATAGCCTTTTGGAGACCCAGTACTTC. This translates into CASSDSLLETQYF.

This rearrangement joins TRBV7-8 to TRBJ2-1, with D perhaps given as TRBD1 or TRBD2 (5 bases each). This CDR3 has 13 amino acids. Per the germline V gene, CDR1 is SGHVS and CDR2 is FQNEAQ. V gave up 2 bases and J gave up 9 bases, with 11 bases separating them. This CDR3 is CASSLIWGSEQFF. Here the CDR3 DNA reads TGTGCCAGCAGCTTAATTTGGGGGAGTGAGCAGTTCTTC.

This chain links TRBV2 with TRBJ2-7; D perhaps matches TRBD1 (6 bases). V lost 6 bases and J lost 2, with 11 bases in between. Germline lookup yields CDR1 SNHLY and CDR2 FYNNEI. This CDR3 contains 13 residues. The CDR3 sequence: CASSPQGAYEQYF. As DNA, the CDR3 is TGTGCCAGCAGCCCACAGGGAGCCTACGAGCAGTACTTC.

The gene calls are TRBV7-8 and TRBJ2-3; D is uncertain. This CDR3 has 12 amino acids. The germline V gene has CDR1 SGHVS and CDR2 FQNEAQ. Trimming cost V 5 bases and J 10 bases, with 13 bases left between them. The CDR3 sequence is CASSPGPGAQYF. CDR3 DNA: TGTGCCAGCAGCCCGGGCCCTGGGGCGCAGTATTTT.

The CDR3: CASSLFEGSPIYGYTF. CDR3 nucleotide sequence: TGTGCCAGCAGTCTCTTTGAGGGCAGCCCTATCTATGGCTACACCTTC. The chain carries TRBV27 and TRBJ1-2; D gene unclear. The V and J ends lost 5 bases and 4 bases respectively, with 20 bases between them. The germline V gene has CDR1 MNHEY and CDR2 SMNVEV (reference sequence). The CDR3 runs 16 residues.

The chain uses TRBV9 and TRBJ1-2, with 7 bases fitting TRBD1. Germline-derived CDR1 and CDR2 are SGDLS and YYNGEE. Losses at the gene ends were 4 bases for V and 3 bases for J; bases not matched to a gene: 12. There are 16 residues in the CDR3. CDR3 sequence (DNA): TGTGCCAGCAGCCAGCGACAGGGAGCCCCGGACTATGGCTACACCTTC. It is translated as CASSQRQGAPDYGYTF.

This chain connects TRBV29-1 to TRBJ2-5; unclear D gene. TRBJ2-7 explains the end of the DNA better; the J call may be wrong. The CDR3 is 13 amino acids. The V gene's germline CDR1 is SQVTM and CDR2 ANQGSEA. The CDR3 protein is CSVEDGRTYEQYF. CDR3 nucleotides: TGCAGCGTTGAAGATGGCAGAACCTACGAGCAGTACTTC.

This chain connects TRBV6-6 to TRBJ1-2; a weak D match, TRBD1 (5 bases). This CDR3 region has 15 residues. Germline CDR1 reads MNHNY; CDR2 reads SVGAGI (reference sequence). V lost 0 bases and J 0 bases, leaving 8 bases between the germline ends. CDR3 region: CASSYSGPTNYGYTF. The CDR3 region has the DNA TGTGCCAGCAGTTACTCGGGACCGACTAACTATGGCTACACCTTC.

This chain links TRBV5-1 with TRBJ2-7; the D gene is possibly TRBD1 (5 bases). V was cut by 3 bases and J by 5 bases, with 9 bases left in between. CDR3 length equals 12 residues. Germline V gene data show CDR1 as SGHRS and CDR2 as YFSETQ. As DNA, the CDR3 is TGCGCCAGCAGCTCGACAGTCCACGAGCAGTACTTC. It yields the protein CASSSTVHEQYF.

Written as DNA, the CDR3 is TGTGCCAGCAGGGGGGGGATGAGCGAGCAGTACTTC. Its protein is CASRGGMSEQYF. The chain links TRBV2 to TRBJ2-7; 7 bases are shared with TRBD2. CDR1 SNHLY and CDR2 FYNNEI come from the germline V gene. Trimming at V came to 6 bases and at J to 6 bases, leaving 5 bases not matched to a gene. The CDR3 sequence is 12 residues long.

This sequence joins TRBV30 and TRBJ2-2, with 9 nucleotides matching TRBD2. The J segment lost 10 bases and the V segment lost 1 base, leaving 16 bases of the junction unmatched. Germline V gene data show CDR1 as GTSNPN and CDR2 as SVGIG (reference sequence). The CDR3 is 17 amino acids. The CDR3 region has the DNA TGTGCCTGGAGTGGTTTCCTAGCGGGAAAATTTTCCGAGGAGCTGTTTTTT. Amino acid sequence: CAWSGFLAGKFSEELFF.

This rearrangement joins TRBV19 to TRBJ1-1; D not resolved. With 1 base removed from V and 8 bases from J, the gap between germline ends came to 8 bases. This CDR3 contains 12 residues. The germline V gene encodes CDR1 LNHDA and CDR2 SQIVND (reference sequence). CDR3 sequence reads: CASSIGRYEAFF. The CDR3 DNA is TGTGCCAGTAGTATAGGGAGATACGAAGCTTTCTTT. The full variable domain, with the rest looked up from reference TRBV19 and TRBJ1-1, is DGGITQSPKYLFRKEGQNVTLSCEQNLNHDAMYWYRQDPGQGLRLIYYSQIVNDFQKGDIAEGYSVSREKKESFPLTVTSAQKNPTAFYLCASSIGRYEAFFGQGTRLTVV.

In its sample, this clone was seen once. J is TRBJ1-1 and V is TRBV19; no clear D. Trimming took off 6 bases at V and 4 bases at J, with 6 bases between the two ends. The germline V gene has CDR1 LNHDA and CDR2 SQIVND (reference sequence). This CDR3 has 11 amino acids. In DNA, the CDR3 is TGTGCCAGTAGGGAGTCCACTGAAGCTTTCTTT. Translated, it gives CASRESTEAFF.

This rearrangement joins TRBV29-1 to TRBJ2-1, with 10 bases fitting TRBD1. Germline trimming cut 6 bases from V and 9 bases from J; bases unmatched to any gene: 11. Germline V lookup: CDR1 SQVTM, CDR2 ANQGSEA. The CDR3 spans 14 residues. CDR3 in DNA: TGCAGCGTGGGCCCGGGGACAGGGGCTGTTGAGCAGTTCTTC. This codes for CSVGPGTGAVEQFF.